A single sample is the source of the 2 T cell receptor beta chains below, sequenced in a study of blood T cell repertoires in COVID-19. Method: immunoSEQ multiplex PCR; TCRdb's copy keeps in-frame clones and lacks some. The sample includes 200,000 to 250,000 clones, approximately 80% of them seen just once. The sequencing input was peripheral blood. The receptors were sampled from a man aged 25 to 40 with active or convalescent COVID-19.

The rearrangement joins TRBV9 to TRBJ2-1, with TRBD2 matching over 11 bases. The trim removed 4 bases at V and 4 bases at J, leaving 4 bases unmatched. The CDR3 is 15 residues long. The germline V gene encodes CDR1 SGDLS and CDR2 YYNGEE. The CDR3 nucleotides read TGTGCCAGCAGCCTCGGGACTAGCGGATACAATGAGCAGTTCTTC. This codes for CASSLGTSGYNEQFF. Using reference TRBV9 and TRBJ2-1 for the parts outside the CDR3, the full variable domain is DSGVTQTPKHLITATGQRVTLRCSPRSGDLSVYWYQQSLDQGLQFLIQYYNGEERAKGNILERFSAQQFPDLHSELNLSSLELGDSALYFCASSLGTSGYNEQFFGPGTRLTVL.

The V call is TRBV9, the J call TRBJ2-1; D not certain. The CDR3 has 11 residues. Germline V gene data show CDR1 as SGDLS and CDR2 as YYNGEE. Trimming pared 3 bases from V and 7 bases from J, leaving 5 bases between. CDR3 nucleotide sequence: TGTGCCAGCAGCGCCAGGAATGAGCAGTTCTTC. Its protein product is CASSARNEQFF.